These T cell receptor beta chains were read from a single sample in a study of blood T cell repertoires in COVID-19. Repertoires were generated with immunoSEQ multiplex PCR, while TCRdb's copy carries only in-frame clones and drops some. The table shows fewer than 250,000 clones, with about four fifths occurring only once. Material: peripheral blood. These receptors all come from a woman in her 70s with acute or convalescent COVID-19. Each CDR3 is given with its conserved first and last residue. The D gene is left open where the match is weak. Some rows have no size entry. The others give once, few or many, or a class for an expanded clone.

clone_size: NA
v_call: TRBV7-9
j_call: TRBJ2-3
d_call: NA
cdr3_aa: CASSFGRDTQYF
cdr3_nt: TGTGCCAGCAGCTTTGGTAGAGATACGCAGTATTTT

clone_size: NA
v_call: TRBV6-1
j_call: TRBJ2-7
d_call: TRBD1
cdr3_aa: CASSDLGQGAQEQYF
cdr3_nt: TGTGCCAGCAGTGATCTAGGCCAGGGGGCACAGGAGCAGTACTTC

clone_size: NA
v_call: TRBV28
j_call: TRBJ1-1
d_call: NA
cdr3_aa: CASGSGGTEAFF
cdr3_nt: TGTGCCAGCGGCTCGGGGGGCACTGAAGCTTTCTTT

clone_size: NA
v_call: TRBV9
j_call: TRBJ1-1
d_call: NA
cdr3_aa: CASSRTPNTEAFF
cdr3_nt: TGTGCCAGCAGCCGGACACCTAACACTGAAGCTTTCTTT

clone_size: NA
v_call: TRBV4-1
j_call: TRBJ1-2
d_call: NA
cdr3_aa: CASSPQGRGYTF
cdr3_nt: TGCGCCAGCAGCCCCCAGGGTCGTGGCTACACCTTC

clone_size: NA
v_call: TRBV14
j_call: TRBJ2-2
d_call: NA
cdr3_aa: CASSPGGRNTGELFF
cdr3_nt: TGTGCCAGCAGCCCAGGGGGGCGGAACACCGGGGAGCTGTTTTTT

clone_size: NA
v_call: TRBV27
j_call: TRBJ1-6
d_call: TRBD1
cdr3_aa: CASSPRTGSYNSPLHF
cdr3_nt: TGTGCCAGCAGTCCCCGGACAGGGAGCTATAATTCACCCCTCCACTTT

clone_size: NA
v_call: TRBV5-1
j_call: TRBJ1-3
d_call: NA
cdr3_aa: CASSLEGGPGNTIYF
cdr3_nt: TGCGCCAGCAGCTTGGAAGGGGGACCTGGAAACACCATATATTTT

clone_size: NA
v_call: TRBV6-2/TRBV6-3
j_call: TRBJ2-1
d_call: TRBD1
cdr3_aa: CASSYSVRTGVYEQFF
cdr3_nt: TGTGCCAGCAGTTACTCGGTCAGGACAGGGGTTTATGAGCAGTTCTTC

clone_size: NA
v_call: TRBV7-9
j_call: TRBJ2-3
d_call: TRBD2
cdr3_aa: CASSLEGLAGIDTQYF
cdr3_nt: TGTGCCAGCAGCTTAGAAGGACTAGCGGGGATAGATACGCAGTATTTT

clone_size: NA
v_call: TRBV6-1
j_call: TRBJ1-6
d_call: NA
cdr3_aa: CASSETGGRSPLHF
cdr3_nt: TGTGCCAGCAGTGAAACGGGGGGTAGGTCACCCCTCCACTTT

clone_size: NA
v_call: TRBV6-5
j_call: TRBJ1-1
d_call: NA
cdr3_aa: CASSYYRVTEAFF
cdr3_nt: TGTGCCAGCAGTTACTACAGGGTGACTGAAGCTTTCTTT

clone_size: NA
v_call: TRBV7-2
j_call: TRBJ1-4
d_call: NA
cdr3_aa: CASSLAGGNEKLFF
cdr3_nt: TGTGCCAGCAGCTTAGCGGGAGGGAATGAAAAACTGTTTTTT

clone_size: NA
v_call: TRBV3-1/TRBV3-2
j_call: TRBJ1-1
d_call: NA
cdr3_aa: CASGAPTMNTEAFF
cdr3_nt: TGTGCCAGTGGGGCGCCAACGATGAACACTGAAGCTTTCTTT

clone_size: NA
v_call: TRBV5-4
j_call: TRBJ2-1
d_call: TRBD2
cdr3_aa: CASSRGGSGGFNEQFF
cdr3_nt: TGTGCCAGCAGCCGCGGTGGGAGCGGGGGTTTTAATGAGCAGTTCTTC

clone_size: few
v_call: TRBV28
j_call: TRBJ1-1
d_call: NA
cdr3_aa: CASSFGGGANTEAFF
cdr3_nt: TGTGCCAGCAGTTTCGGAGGGGGGGCGAACACTGAAGCTTTCTTT